The source of this T cell receptor beta chain is a study of human T cells and chemical hapten exposure (dated by TCRdb to the early 2020s). Regarding the study in general: For sensitization, 2% DPC in acetone was applied to a 2 cm by 2 cm area of upper inner arm skin. Libraries were pooled for sequencing, and per-sample TCR yields varied mainly because of small differences in library volumes within the pool. Patch tests used Finn chambers with 0.01% DPC on the upper back, scored after 6 days by International Contact Dermatitis Research Group standards. Blood was sampled from patients pre-sensitization (week 0) and at 2, 6 and about 24 weeks after DPC sensitization. Blood for TCR sequencing was provided by twenty-nine alopecia patients at one to four time points (pre-sensitization, 2, 6 and 24 weeks). This study followed changes in the peripheral blood TCR repertoire in vivo during primary and secondary sensitization of alopecia patients to the hapten diphenylcyclopropenone (DPC). The patient cohort, mostly female, included alopecia areata with under or over 50% scalp involvement, alopecia totalis and alopecia universalis. Patients additionally received weekly therapeutic DPC doses to the scalp throughout the roughly 24-week study period.

This clonotype was seen repeatedly, ten times or more. The specificity of this receptor is unknown. No base-level quality is on record; no much larger clone is a single base apart. Taken from cysteine to phenylalanine, the CDR3 has 15 residues. Solely the CDR3 DNA is kept, with 45 bases framed from the first base. V is shortened by 2 bases, J by 5 bases, and the region joining them spans 12 bases. CDR1 and CDR2 (ENHRY, SYGVKD) derive from the germline V gene. This sample's time point label indicates: patch test 3, about 24 weeks after DPC sensitization. According to the study, the label for this sample's treatment or condition signals: therapeutic diphenylcyclopropenone sensitization with weekly scalp DPC. At each patch-test visit, blood was drawn before the patch test was applied. Patients were considered eligible if aged 18 to 70, diagnosed with alopecia and deemed suitable for DPC therapy, and patients were excluded if pregnant. Total RNA was isolated from unfractionated whole blood collected in Tempus Blood RNA tubes.

Points the paper makes about the study in general: A positive correlation was found between the number of PT1 expanded TCRs and patch test score, with significance reached at thresholds 8, 16 and 32 but not 4. Because every patient had alopecia, a presumed autoimmune disease, the patients' immune response might differ from that of healthy individuals. Significantly more large CDR3 similarity clusters were formed by expanded TCRs than by pre-sensitization or healthy control sets, consistent with antigen-driven responses. After repeated subsampling, the strength of the expansion versus patch-test correlation and the threshold at which it became significant changed. The number of TCRs above 1 in 1000 frequency did not change with DPC sensitization; there was no evidence of global repertoire structure alterations.

Receptors were amplified or captured by RACE. The sample was run on a NextSeq 500. During library preparation, unique molecular identifiers were attached to individual cDNA molecules so that TCRs could be counted quantitatively and reproducibly. Each blood RNA sample was used to sequence both TCR alpha and TCR beta chains. The study's processing was this. A median of roughly 98,000 TCRs per sample was observed, with a range of 23,224 to 690,600. The Decombinator software suite was used to annotate V, J and CDR3 in the TCR reads. For PS versus PT1 abundance plots, all samples were subsampled to the same number of TCRs (28,000). TCRs were defined as expanded if absent before sensitization and observed at least eight times at the 2-week time point. TCRdb handled the public reads itself, with Q25 trimming in fastp and clone calling in MiXCR, and kept productive beta chains. Duplicate CDR3 protein sequences are folded into a single record with the most common DNA and genes. The V and J calls here are based on TCRdb, not the publication. For this sample there are some 62,000 distinct CDR3 sequences; approximately 9.9% appear just once. The ten largest make up 2% to 3% of the sample.

The source material was whole blood, sampled in connection with sensitization to the hapten diphenylcyclopropenone (DPC). The receptor chain draws on TRBV10-3 and TRBJ2-2; the D segment is perhaps TRBD1 or TRBD2, each sharing 6 matched bases. The TCR originated in a woman aged 25 to 39 with alopecia areata. Some clones in this sample may be carry-over from other donors' samples. Read as DNA, the sequence is TGTGCCATCAGTGAGGGAGGGACAAAGACCGGGGAGCTGTTTTTT. It translates to CAISEGGTKTGELFF.